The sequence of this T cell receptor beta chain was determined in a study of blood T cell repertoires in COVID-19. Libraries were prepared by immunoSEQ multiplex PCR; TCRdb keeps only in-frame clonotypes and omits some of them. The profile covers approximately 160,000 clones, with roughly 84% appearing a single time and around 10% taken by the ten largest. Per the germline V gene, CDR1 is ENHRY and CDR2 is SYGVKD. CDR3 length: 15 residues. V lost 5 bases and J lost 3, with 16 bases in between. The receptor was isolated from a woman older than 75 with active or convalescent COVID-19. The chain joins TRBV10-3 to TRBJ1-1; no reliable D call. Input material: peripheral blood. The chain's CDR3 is CAISKTREPDTEAFF. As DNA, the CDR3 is TGTGCCATCAGTAAAACGAGGGAACCGGACACTGAAGCTTTCTTT.